The present T cell receptor beta chain was sequenced within a study of OX40 agonist ivuxolimab in advanced cancers. Turning to the study itself: Ivuxolimab is an agonistic anti-OX40 (CD134) antibody, and patients were treated with it. More than 35% of patients had received prior checkpoint inhibitor therapy. Broader study findings: CD4+ and CD8+ T cells in blood underwent clonal expansion by week 6 at 0.1 to 3.0 mg/kg.

Between the trimmed V and J ends, which lost 0 bases and 6 bases, there was a span of 10 bases. Germline V gene sequence: CDR1 GTSNPN, CDR2 SVGIG (reference sequence). The CDR3 runs 13 residues. With autoimmune disease history or systemic immunosuppression, patients were excluded. Method: immunoSEQ multiplex PCR; TCRdb's copy keeps in-frame clones and lacks some. The repertoire holds tens of thousands of clones, approximately 86% seen once, with roughly 3.4% in the top ten. A note on this clone: Antigen unknown.

Sequencing used CD4+ or CD8+ T cells sorted from blood, obtained in a trial of the OX40 agonist ivuxolimab. The source of this sequence is an adult with an advanced solid tumor such as melanoma, head and neck, liver or kidney cancer. The V call is TRBV30, the J call TRBJ2-3; D remains ambiguous. The CDR3 protein is CAWSVIIADTQYF. CDR3 in DNA: TGTGCCTGGAGTGTTATCATCGCTGATACGCAGTATTTT.